Given below is one T cell receptor beta chain in context. Its matching antigen is unknown. The data derive from a study of response to subunit inactivated influenza vaccine. The study's findings and limits: Only a handful of new T cells, the authors suggested, are recruited with each seasonal influenza vaccination.

TCRdb fed the RT-PCR reads into MiXCR, producing one record per CDR3 protein. The sample shows approximately 730,000 distinct CDR3 sequences, 11% to 15% of them seen only once. The input for sequencing was PBMCs from blood, taken 14 to 15 days before vaccination. The clonotype originates from a man in his fifties or sixties who received an inactivated influenza vaccine.

The CDR3 reads CASSSRTGRVRNTEAFF. Here the CDR3 DNA reads TGTGCCAGCAGCAGCCGGACGGGCAGGGTGAGGAACACTGAAGCTTTCTTT. The rearrangement joins TRBV13 to TRBJ1-1; possible D gene TRBD1, 5 bases. The CDR3 contains 17 residues. The V and J ends lost 5 bases and 1 base respectively, with 20 bases between them. Per germline, CDR1 PRHDT and CDR2 FYEKMQ (reference sequence). The whole variable domain, filled in from reference TRBV13 and TRBJ1-1, reads AAGVIQSPRHLIKEKRETATLKCYPIPRHDTVYWYQQGPGQDPQFLISFYEKMQSDKGSIPDRFSAQQFSDYHSELNMSSLELGDSALYFCASSSRTGRVRNTEAFFGQGTRLTVV.